The following is a T cell receptor (beta chain) sequence with its context. Its antigen is undetermined. The data originate from a study of cytotoxic CD8 clonotypes in ibrutinib-treated CLL. Study at large: Among the samples, the mean was approximately 250,000 productive templates and 94,082 productive rearrangements. Findings and caveats of the study: The clonality went up when patients responded to ibrutinib and dropped back toward baseline at progression.

Sequenced by immunoSEQ multiplex PCR; TCRdb stores in-frame clones only, minus some. Of approximately 130,000 clones listed, 84% are singletons. Sequenced here: PBMCs, sampled after 24 months of ibrutinib treatment. The receptor comes from a human donor with chronic lymphocytic leukemia.

This chain's CDR3 is CASSLSTPSGNTIYF. The CDR3 DNA follows: TGTGCCAGCAGTTTATCGACCCCCTCTGGAAACACCATATATTTT. This chain joins TRBV27 and TRBJ1-3; D remains unclear. Trimming pared 0 bases from V and 0 bases from J, leaving 6 bases between. Germline loops: CDR1 MNHEY, CDR2 SMNVEV (reference sequence). The CDR3 totals 15 residues.